A selection of T cell receptor beta chains follows, all from one sample in a study of blood T cell repertoires in COVID-19. Measured with immunoSEQ multiplex PCR; TCRdb has only the in-frame clones, and not every one. Among more than 200,000 clones listed, around 83% were seen once. The specimen sequenced was peripheral blood. The receptors originated from a woman in her fifties or sixties with COVID-19, enrolled during active disease. The CDR3 runs from the conserved cysteine through the conserved F or W. The D gene is left open where the match is weak. Size is omitted from some rows. Given values are once, few, many or a class for expanded clones.

TRBV29-1	-	once	TRBJ2-3	TGCAGCGTTGAGAGTCGGTCCAGCACAGATACGCAGTATTTT	CSVESRSSTDTQYF
TRBV19	-	-	TRBJ1-1	TGTGCCAGTAGTATAGGCAGTACTAGGACTGAAGCTTTCTTT	CASSIGSTRTEAFF
TRBV6-5	TRBD1	-	TRBJ2-2	TGTGCCAGCAGTTCCCAGACAGGGGGGGACACCGGGGAGCTGTTTTTT	CASSSQTGGDTGELFF
TRBV9	-	-	TRBJ1-1	TGTGCCAGCAGCGTAGGACCAGGGTCTGAAGCTTTCTTT	CASSVGPGSEAFF
TRBV28	-	-	TRBJ1-2	TGTGCCAGCAGTCCCGAGACTGGAAGGGGGTATGGCTACACCTTC	CASSPETGRGYGYTF
TRBV24-1	TRBD1	-	TRBJ2-6	TGTGCCACCAGTGCCCGGGACAGGGACATGTCTTCTGGGGCCAACGTCCTGACTTTC	CATSARDRDMSSGANVLTF
TRBV19	-	-	TRBJ1-6	TGTGCCAGTAGTCTTTACTATGGGAATTCACCCCTCCACTTT	CASSLYYGNSPLHF
TRBV5-1	-	-	TRBJ1-1	TGCGCCAGCAGCTTGTCTGGCAGCGGTACTGAAGCTTTCTTT	CASSLSGSGTEAFF
TRBV11-2	TRBD1	-	TRBJ2-6	TGTGCCAGCAGCTTCCAGGGGGCGGGTGGGGCCAACGTCCTGACTTTC	CASSFQGAGGANVLTF
TRBV20-1	TRBD2	-	TRBJ2-1	TGCAGTGCTAGTAGGACTAGCGGCAACAATGAGCAGTTCTTC	CSASRTSGNNEQFF
TRBV10-3	-	few	TRBJ2-5	TGTGCCATCAGTGGAACAGGTGCGGCGGGGGAGACCCAGTACTTC	CAISGTGAAGETQYF
TRBV11-3	-	-	TRBJ2-3	TGTGCCAGCAGCCCGAGTCGGGGGGCGAATACGCAGTATTTT	CASSPSRGANTQYF